The 14 T cell receptor beta chains below come from one sample, sequenced in a study of blood T cell repertoires in COVID-19. TCRdb's copy holds only in-frame clones and misses some; the assay was immunoSEQ multiplex PCR. Among fewer than 250,000 clones listed, around 81% were seen once. Specimen: peripheral blood. These receptors came from a man aged 55 to 70 with COVID-19, enrolled during active disease.

The chain employs TRBV19 and TRBJ1-1; D gene unclear. V was shortened by 6 bases and J by 8 bases, with 16 bases between the two germline ends. The germline gives CDR1 LNHDA, CDR2 SQIVND (reference sequence). The CDR3 covers 13 residues. The CDR3 nucleotides are TGTGCCAGTAGGTCCAGGAATCGGCTGGAAGCTTTCTTT. This gives the protein CASRSRNRLEAFF.

The V and J genes are TRBV30 and TRBJ1-5, with D unclear. The CDR3 totals 13 residues. The V gene's germline CDR1 is GTSNPN and CDR2 SVGIG (reference sequence). V was clipped by 4 bases and J by 0 bases, with 7 bases between them. The CDR3 is CAWTDNSNQPQHF. In nucleotides, the CDR3 is TGTGCCTGGACAGACAATAGCAATCAGCCCCAGCATTTT.

The rearrangement uses TRBV30 and TRBJ2-3; no reliable D call. CDR1 GTSNPN and CDR2 SVGIG come from the germline V gene (reference sequence). This CDR3 is 13 amino acids long. Trimming removed 1 base from V and 4 bases from J, with 9 bases in between. The CDR3 bases are TGTGCCTGGAGTGGTCTAGGCGCAGATACGCAGTATTTT. This encodes CAWSGLGADTQYF.

The rearrangement joins TRBV4-1 to TRBJ1-4, with TRBD1 identical over 10 bases. The length of the CDR3 is 15 residues. V shed 4 bases, J shed 8 bases, and the junction held 7 bases outside the gene matches. Germline lookup yields CDR1 MGHRA and CDR2 YSYEKL. In DNA form, the CDR3 reads TGCGCCAGCAGCCTCCAGGGGACAGGGGCCGAAAAACTGTTTTTT. Protein product: CASSLQGTGAEKLFF.

Worth noting for this clone: Relative to the germline gene, one junction end is altered; a read error may explain this. The CDR3 DNA reads TGTGCCAGCAGCCCGGGACTAGCGAAGACCGGGGAGCTGTTTTTT. It is translated as CASSPGLAKTGELFF. V is TRBV7-8 and J is TRBJ2-2, with 10 bases matching TRBD2. This CDR3 has 15 residues. Germline V gene sequence: CDR1 SGHVS, CDR2 FQNEAQ.

The chain combines TRBV30 with TRBJ1-6, with D uncertain. This CDR3 comprises 13 residues. The V gene lost 8 bases and the J gene lost 0 bases, with 8 bases spanning the gap. Germline CDR1 is GTSNPN and CDR2 is SVGIG (reference sequence). The CDR3 here is CAGRHSYNSPLHF. The CDR3 region has the DNA TGTGCCGGCAGACACTCCTATAATTCACCCCTCCACTTT.

The V gene is TRBV12-3 or TRBV12-4, the J gene TRBJ2-7, with 9 positions matching TRBD1. This CDR3 comprises 13 residues. After removal of 4 bases from V and 6 bases from J, the junction contained 4 bases not matched to a gene. The chain's CDR3 is CASSWTGVGEQYF. CDR3 DNA: TGTGCCAGCAGTTGGACAGGGGTTGGCGAGCAGTACTTC.

CDR3 DNA sequence: TGTGCCAGCAGTTACCGGGAGGGACCCCGAGAGACCCAGTACTTC. Its translation is CASSYREGPRETQYF. The chain links TRBV6-5 to TRBJ2-5, with 8 bases that match TRBD2. The CDR3 is 15 amino acids. Germline trimming cut 2 bases from V and 4 bases from J; bases unmatched to any gene: 6. Per the germline V gene, CDR1 is MNHEY and CDR2 is SVGAGI.

V gene TRBV3-1 (or the pseudogene TRBV3-2) combines with J gene TRBJ1-1; 8 bases fit TRBD1. This CDR3 is 20 amino acids long. The junction had 16 bases not matched to a gene; V was cut back by 0 bases and J by 1 base. Per the germline V gene, CDR1 is LGHDT and CDR2 is YNNKEL (reference sequence). CDR3 in amino acids: CASSQDHPAGGVSGNTEAFF. As DNA, the CDR3 is TGTGCCAGCAGCCAAGATCATCCAGCAGGGGGCGTTTCGGGGAACACTGAAGCTTTCTTT.

The chain joins TRBV5-1 to TRBJ1-5; TRBD1 is a possible D gene (6 bases). Trimming left V 5 bases short and J 0 bases short, with 12 bases between. From germline, CDR1 is SGHRS and CDR2 YFSETQ. CDR3 length: 15 residues. CDR3 DNA sequence: TGCGCCAGCAGGTCCGGGACAAATAGCAATCAGCCCCAGCATTTT. This codes for CASRSGTNSNQPQHF.

The rearrangement joins TRBV27 to TRBJ2-7; tentatively, D is TRBD1 (5 bases). CDR1 is MNHEY, CDR2 SMNVEV, per germline (reference sequence). V lost 6 bases and J 6 bases, leaving 15 bases between the germline ends. This CDR3 contains 13 residues. CDR3 sequence (DNA): TGTGCCAGCAGCCCCAGGGTGGGGCGCGAGCAGTACTTC. Its protein product is CASSPRVGREQYF.

The chain uses TRBV29-1 and TRBJ2-1; no clear D gene. The CDR3 contains 13 residues. CDR1 is SQVTM, CDR2 ANQGSEA, per germline. V was cut by 4 bases and J by 4 bases, with 11 bases left in between. The CDR3: CSVGQVLYNEQFF. Written as DNA, the CDR3 is TGCAGCGTTGGGCAGGTTCTATACAATGAGCAGTTCTTC.

The genes are TRBV6-5 and TRBJ1-2; the match to TRBD1 covers 7 bases. The trim removed 6 bases at V and 3 bases at J, leaving 7 bases unmatched. CDR1 MNHEY and CDR2 SVGAGI come from the germline V gene. There are 14 residues in the CDR3. In DNA, the CDR3 is TGTGCCAGCAGGGAGACAGGGTTGGACTATGGCTACACCTTC. Protein sequence: CASRETGLDYGYTF.

This rearrangement joins TRBV7-9 to TRBJ2-7, with 11 positions matching TRBD2. The germline V gene has CDR1 SEHNR and CDR2 FQNEAQ (reference sequence). Trimming at V came to 5 bases and at J to 6 bases, leaving 12 bases not matched to a gene. This CDR3 region has 16 residues. CDR3 amino acids: CASSPKLAGEAGEQYF. CDR3 coding DNA: TGTGCCAGCAGCCCCAAACTAGCGGGAGAAGCAGGCGAGCAGTACTTC.